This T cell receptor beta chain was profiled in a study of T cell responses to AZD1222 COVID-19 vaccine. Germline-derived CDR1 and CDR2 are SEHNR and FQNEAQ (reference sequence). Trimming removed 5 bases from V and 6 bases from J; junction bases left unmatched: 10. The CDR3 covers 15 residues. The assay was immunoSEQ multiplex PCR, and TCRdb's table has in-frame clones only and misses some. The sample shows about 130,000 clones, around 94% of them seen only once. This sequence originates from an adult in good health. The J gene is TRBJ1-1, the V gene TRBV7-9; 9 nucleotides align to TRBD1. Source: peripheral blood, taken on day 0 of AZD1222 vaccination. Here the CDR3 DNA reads TGTGCCAGCAGCCCTTGGGACAGGGTTTCGGCTGAAGCTTTCTTT. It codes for CASSPWDRVSAEAFF. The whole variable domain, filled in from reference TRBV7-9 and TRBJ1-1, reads DTGVSQNPRHKITKRGQNVTFRCDPISEHNRLYWYRQTLGQGPEFLTYFQNEAQLEKSRLLSDRFSAERPKGSFSTLEIQRTEQGDSAMYLCASSPWDRVSAEAFFGQGTRLTVV.